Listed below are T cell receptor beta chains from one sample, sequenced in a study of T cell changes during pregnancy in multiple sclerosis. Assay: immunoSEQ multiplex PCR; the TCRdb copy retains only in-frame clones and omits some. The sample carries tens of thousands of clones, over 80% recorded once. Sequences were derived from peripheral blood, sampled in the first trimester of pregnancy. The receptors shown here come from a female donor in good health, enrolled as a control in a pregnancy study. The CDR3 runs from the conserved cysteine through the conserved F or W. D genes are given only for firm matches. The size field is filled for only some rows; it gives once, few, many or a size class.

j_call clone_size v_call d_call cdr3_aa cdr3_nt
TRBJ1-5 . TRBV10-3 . CAISGDRNQPQHF TGTGCCATCAGCGGTGACAGGAATCAGCCCCAGCATTTT
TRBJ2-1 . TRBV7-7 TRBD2 CASSLGLAGGHALFF TGTGCTAGCAGCTTAGGACTAGCGGGGGGGCATGCCCTGTTCTTC
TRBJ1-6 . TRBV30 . CAWSKRRSDNSPLHF TGTGCCTGGAGTAAGAGGCGGTCGGATAATTCACCCCTCCACTTT
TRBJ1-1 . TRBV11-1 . CASSLGRMNTEAFF TGTGCCAGCAGCTTAGGGCGGATGAACACTGAAGCTTTCTTT
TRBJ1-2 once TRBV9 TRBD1 CASSYTLTGGYGYTF TGTGCCAGCAGCTATACCCTCACAGGGGGCTATGGCTACACCTTC
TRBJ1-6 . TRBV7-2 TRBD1 CASSLALGFRDSARSPLHF TGTGCCAGCAGCTTAGCGCTAGGTTTTAGGGACAGCGCTAGGTCACCCCTCCACTTT
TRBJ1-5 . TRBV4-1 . CASSHRKQRPQHF TGCGCCAGCAGCCATCGCAAACAGAGGCCCCAGCATTTT
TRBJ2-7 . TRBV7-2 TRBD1 CASSEPGQLTSF TGTGCCAGCAGTGAGCCGGGACAGCTTACGTCCTTC
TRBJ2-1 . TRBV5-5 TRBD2 CASSRAGVNYNEQFF TGTGCCAGCAGCCGTGCGGGGGTCAACTACAATGAGCAGTTCTTC
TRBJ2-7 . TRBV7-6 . CASSLAPGVPYEQYF TGTGCCAGCAGCTTAGCTCCGGGGGTGCCCTACGAGCAGTACTTC
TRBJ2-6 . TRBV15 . CATSRDRSGAGANVLTF TGTGCCACCAGCAGAGATCGGTCAGGGGCTGGGGCCAACGTCCTGACTTTC
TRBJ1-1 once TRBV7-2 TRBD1 CASSLRTGREAFF TGTGCCAGCAGCCTAAGGACAGGGAGGGAAGCTTTCTTT
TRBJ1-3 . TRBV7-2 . CASSLRGGNSGNTIYF TGTGCCAGCAGCTTACGGGGGGGTAACTCTGGAAACACCATATATTTT
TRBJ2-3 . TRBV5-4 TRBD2 CASSRRTSGGASDTQYF TGTGCCAGCAGCCGAAGGACTAGCGGGGGGGCCTCGGATACGCAGTATTTT
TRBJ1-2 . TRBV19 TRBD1 CASSLQDRGYGYTF TGTGCCAGTAGCTTACAGGACAGGGGCTATGGCTACACCTTC
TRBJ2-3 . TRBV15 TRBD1 CATSRVVTGGSTDTQYF TGTGCCACCAGCAGAGTAGTGACAGGGGGAAGCACAGATACGCAGTATTTT
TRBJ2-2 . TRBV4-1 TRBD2 CASSQKRAGENTGELFF TGCGCCAGCAGCCAAAAACGAGCGGGGGAGAACACCGGGGAGCTGTTTTTT
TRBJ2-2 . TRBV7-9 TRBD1 CASSLLAGGNTGELFF TGTGCCAGCAGCTTATTGGCAGGGGGAAACACCGGGGAGCTGTTTTTT
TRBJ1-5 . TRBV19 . CASSTGGQRPQHF TGTGCCAGTAGTACTGGCGGGCAGCGGCCCCAGCATTTT
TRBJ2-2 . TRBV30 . CAWRWGVGTGELFF TGTGCCTGGAGATGGGGGGTTGGCACCGGGGAGCTGTTTTTT
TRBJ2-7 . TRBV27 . CASSDTYEQYF TGTGCCAGCAGTGACACCTACGAGCAGTACTTC
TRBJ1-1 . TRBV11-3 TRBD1 CASSGGGTEAFF TGTGCCAGCTCAGGGGGCGGCACTGAAGCTTTCTTT
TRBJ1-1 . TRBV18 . CASSPLNSSPNTEAFF TGTGCCAGCTCACCACTCAACAGTTCCCCGAACACTGAAGCTTTCTTT
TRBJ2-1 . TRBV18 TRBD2 CASSPTSGGATEQFF TGTGCCAGCTCACCGACTAGCGGGGGGGCTACTGAGCAGTTCTTC
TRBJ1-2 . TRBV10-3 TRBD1 CAISRRQGSNYGYTF TGTGCCATCAGTCGTCGACAGGGGTCAAACTATGGCTACACCTTC